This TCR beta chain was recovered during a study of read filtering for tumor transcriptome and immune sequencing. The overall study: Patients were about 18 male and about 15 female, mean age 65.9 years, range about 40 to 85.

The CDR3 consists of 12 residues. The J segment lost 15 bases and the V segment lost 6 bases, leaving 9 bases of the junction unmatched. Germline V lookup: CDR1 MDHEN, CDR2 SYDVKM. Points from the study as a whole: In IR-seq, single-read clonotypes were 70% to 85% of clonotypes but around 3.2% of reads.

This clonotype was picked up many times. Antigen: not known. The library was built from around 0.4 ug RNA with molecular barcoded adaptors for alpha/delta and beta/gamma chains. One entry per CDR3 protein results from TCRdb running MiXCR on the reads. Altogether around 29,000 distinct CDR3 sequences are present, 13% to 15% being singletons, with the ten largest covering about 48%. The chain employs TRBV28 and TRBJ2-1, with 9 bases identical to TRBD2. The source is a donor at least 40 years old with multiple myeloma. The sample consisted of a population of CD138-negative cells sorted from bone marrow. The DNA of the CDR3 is TGTGCCAGCAGCCAACAGCGGGAGGACCCGTTCTTC. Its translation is CASSQQREDPFF.